Listed below are T cell receptor beta chains from one sample, sequenced in a study of T cell repertoires in cytomegalovirus infection. TCRdb reanalysed the reads using MiXCR and keeps one entry per CDR3 protein. The sample shows about 230,000 distinct CDR3 sequences, 6% to 8% of them seen only once. Material: PBMCs. These receptors were collected from a human donor in good health (CMV status not recorded). Some clones in this sample may be carry-over from other donors' samples. The CDR3 runs from the conserved cysteine through the conserved F or W. The D gene is left open where the match is weak. Not all rows give a size; the values are once, few, many and, for expanded clones, a class.

d_call cdr3_length j_call clone_size v_call cdr3_nt cdr3_aa
TRBD1 16 TRBJ1-6 many TRBV19 TGTGCCAGTAGCAGGCGGTTTGACAGGGGGGATTCACCCCTCCACTTT CASSRRFDRGDSPLHF
NA 12 TRBJ1-1 many TRBV3-1 TGTGCCAGCAGCCGCGGGACACCCGAAGCTTTCTTT CASSRGTPEAFF
NA 13 TRBJ2-5 many TRBV11-1 TGTGCCAGCAGCTTTCGGGAGCAAGAGACCCAGTACTTC CASSFREQETQYF
TRBD1 14 TRBJ1-3 many TRBV6-1 TGTGCCAGCAGTAAGCAGGGGGGCGGAAACACCATATATTTT CASSKQGGGNTIYF
NA 15 TRBJ1-1 many TRBV10-3 TGTGCCATCAGTAAAACCGGGACCGAGAACACTGAAGCTTTCTTT CAISKTGTENTEAFF
NA 12 TRBJ1-1 many TRBV28 TGTGCCAGCACCCTGGGTAACACTGAAGCTTTCTTT CASTLGNTEAFF
TRBD1 16 TRBJ1-6 NA TRBV28 TGTGCCACCTCCTCGGAGGGACAGGGAGCTAATTCACCCCTCCACTTT CATSSEGQGANSPLHF
TRBD2 14 TRBJ2-5 many TRBV20-1 TGCAGTGCCCCCAGCGGGGGAGAGCAAGAGACCCAGTACTTC CSAPSGGEQETQYF
NA 13 TRBJ1-1 many TRBV27 TGTGCCAGCAGTTTTTTGGGGGGCACTGAAGCTTTCTTT CASSFLGGTEAFF
NA 15 TRBJ2-4 many TRBV7-2 TGTGCCAGCAGCGGCCGGGACGGAGCCAAAAACATTCAGTACTTC CASSGRDGAKNIQYF
NA 12 TRBJ1-1 few TRBV6-2/TRBV6-3 TGTGCCAGCAGTCCGGACGGCGCTCAAGCTTTCTTT CASSPDGAQAFF
NA 13 TRBJ2-1 many TRBV7-2 TGTGCCAGCAGGCTACGACTGGACAATGAGCAGTTCTTC CASRLRLDNEQFF
NA 15 TRBJ2-7 many TRBV7-2 TGTGCCAGCAGCTTAGCGAACAGGAGTCCCTACGAGCAGTACTTC CASSLANRSPYEQYF
TRBD2 19 TRBJ2-1 many TRBV5-1 TGCGCCAGCAGCCGTTGGACTAGCGGGGGGGCGAGCTCCTACAATGAGCAGTTCTTC CASSRWTSGGASSYNEQFF
NA 14 TRBJ2-5 many TRBV30 TGTGCCTGGAGCCCCCCTGCCGTTCAAGAGACCCAGTACTTC CAWSPPAVQETQYF
NA 18 TRBJ1-1 few TRBV27 TGTGCCAGCAGTCCAACATCACTCCTAGGACAGTTGAACACTGAAGCTTTCTTT CASSPTSLLGQLNTEAFF
NA 14 TRBJ1-1 many TRBV5-1 TGCGCCAGCAGCCTATGGACGGGGAACACTGAAGCTTTCTTT CASSLWTGNTEAFF
TRBD2 14 TRBJ2-7 NA TRBV29-1 TGCAGCGTTGTTAGCGGGGCCTACTCCTACGAGCAGTACTTC CSVVSGAYSYEQYF
NA 15 TRBJ1-5 NA TRBV4-3 TGCGCCAGCAGCCAAGACCCAAGGGGCAATAAGCCCCAGCACTTT CASSQDPRGNKPQHF
TRBD1 16 TRBJ2-7 many TRBV28 TGTGCCAGCAGCGACCTTCCGGGACAGGGGGACTACGAGCAGTACTTC CASSDLPGQGDYEQYF
TRBD1 15 TRBJ2-3 many TRBV7-8 TGTGCCAGCAGGTCGGGACAGGGGGCCACAGATACGCAGTATTTT CASRSGQGATDTQYF
TRBD2 16 TRBJ2-7 many TRBV30 TGTGCCTGGAGTGGAGGACTAGCGGGGGACTCCTACGAGCAGTACTTC CAWSGGLAGDSYEQYF
TRBD1 15 TRBJ1-5 many TRBV7-2 TGTGCCAGCAGCCCGCAGACAGGGTTGAGCCAGCCCCAGCATTTT CASSPQTGLSQPQHF
TRBD2 13 TRBJ2-1 few TRBV10-3 TGTGCCATCAGTGAGGGGGGACTAGGCGAGCAGTTCTTC CAISEGGLGEQFF
NA 12 TRBJ1-1 few TRBV19 TGTGCCAGTACAGGGATGAACACTGAAGCTTTCTTT CASTGMNTEAFF
NA 15 TRBJ1-2 NA TRBV7-9 TGTGCCAGCAGCTTAGCTTCGGGACGCCGCTATGGCTACACCTTC CASSLASGRRYGYTF
TRBD1 18 TRBJ1-5 NA TRBV6-1 TGTGCCGGCAGCCCATTGATTGCGGACAGGGGGCTAGGTCAGCCCCAGCATTTT CAGSPLIADRGLGQPQHF
NA 14 TRBJ1-1 many TRBV11-3 TGTGCCAGCAGCTCGGGACAAAGGCTGGCTGAAGCTTTCTTT CASSSGQRLAEAFF
TRBD1 15 TRBJ1-6 many TRBV4-2 TGTGCCAGCAGCCAAGAGACAGGGGCTAATTCACCCCTCCACTTT CASSQETGANSPLHF
NA 13 TRBJ2-3 many TRBV7-2 TGTGCCAGCACTACAGGGAGCACAGATACGCAGTATTTT CASTTGSTDTQYF
TRBD1 13 TRBJ1-1 many TRBV20-1 TGCAGTGCTAGGGGACAGTTAAACACTGAAGCTTTCTTT CSARGQLNTEAFF
TRBD1 15 TRBJ2-7 many TRBV28 TGTGCCAGCTTAGGGCCGCGGGACAGGGGATACGAGCAGTACTTC CASLGPRDRGYEQYF
NA 12 TRBJ2-5 many TRBV28 TGTGCCAGCAGTCCCCCCGGTTCAGCTGGGGACTTC CASSPPGSAGDF
NA 16 TRBJ1-6 once TRBV6-6 TGTGCCAGCAGTTACGGCAGGGTCCTACTCGTTTCACCCCTCCACTTT CASSYGRVLLVSPLHF
NA 11 TRBJ2-7 many TRBV7-2 TGTGCCAGCAGCACCCCCTACGAGCAGTACTTC CASSTPYEQYF
NA 15 TRBJ1-2 many TRBV20-1 TGCAGTGCTAGAGACCAGGATGGTTCTAACTATGGCTACACCTTC CSARDQDGSNYGYTF
NA 16 TRBJ2-3 many TRBV3-1 TGTGCCAGCAGCCAAACGGCGTTAGCGAACACAGATACGCAGTATTTT CASSQTALANTDTQYF
TRBD1 13 TRBJ2-7 many TRBV5-6 TGTGCCAGCAGCTTGGGACAGGGACCCCCGTCCGGCTTC CASSLGQGPPSGF
NA 12 TRBJ1-1 many TRBV7-6 TGTGCCAGCAGCTCTCTCGAGGCGGCGACTTTCTTT CASSSLEAATFF
TRBD2 15 TRBJ2-5 many TRBV19 TGTGCCAGTAGGAGACTAGCGGGGGTACAAGAGACCCAGTACTTC CASRRLAGVQETQYF
TRBD1 16 TRBJ2-2 NA TRBV7-8 TGTGCCAGCAGCAGCCAGGGACAGGGGAACACCGGGGAGCTGTTTTTT CASSSQGQGNTGELFF
NA 15 TRBJ2-1 many TRBV12-3/TRBV12-4 TGTGCCAGCAGTTTAGTTGTAGGCAGAGACAATGAGCAGTTCTTC CASSLVVGRDNEQFF
NA 14 TRBJ2-5 many TRBV7-8 TGTGCCAGCAGCTTAAATACGGGAGACGGGACCCAGTACTTC CASSLNTGDGTQYF
NA 14 TRBJ1-6 many TRBV9 TGTGCCAGCAGCGTAGCCGGGGATCATTCACCCCTCCACTTT CASSVAGDHSPLHF
NA 17 TRBJ2-7 many TRBV9 TGTGCCAGCAGCCCGTCCTCAGGATCCCGGACGGTCGGCGAGCAGTACTTC CASSPSSGSRTVGEQYF
NA 14 TRBJ2-3 many TRBV7-8 TGTGCCAGCAGCTTAGGAGGGGAGGCAGATACGCAGTATTTT CASSLGGEADTQYF
NA 17 TRBJ2-3 many TRBV7-5 NA CISVPTNPEGLGDTQYF
NA 13 TRBJ1-2 many TRBV7-6 TGTGCCAGCAGCCGATCGACAACGGGTGGCTACACCTTC CASSRSTTGGYTF
NA 16 TRBJ1-2 many TRBV6-1 TGTGCCAGCAGTTCCTGGACAGACCCCGCGTACTATGGCTACACCTTC CASSSWTDPAYYGYTF
NA 15 TRBJ2-3 many TRBV6-2/TRBV6-3 TGTGCCAGCAGTCAGAATCCTGGGGGCACAGATACGCAGTATTTT CASSQNPGGTDTQYF
NA 11 TRBJ1-6 many TRBV7-2 TGTGCCAGCAGCTCGAATTCACCCCTCCACTTT CASSSNSPLHF
NA 12 TRBJ1-6 many TRBV28 TGTGCCAGCAGTTTGAGAAGATCACCCCTCCACTTT CASSLRRSPLHF
TRBD2 15 TRBJ2-1 many TRBV6-2/TRBV6-3 TGTGCCAGCAGTTCCGGCGGGGGGGCGGGGAATGAGCAGTTCTTC CASSSGGGAGNEQFF
NA 13 TRBJ1-1 few TRBV29-1 TGCAGCGCCCCCAGGGTAGGGAACACTGAAGCTTTCTTT CSAPRVGNTEAFF
NA 13 TRBJ2-2 many TRBV20-1 TGCAGTGCTAGAGTCCGGGGGACCGGGGAGCTGTTTTTT CSARVRGTGELFF
NA 13 TRBJ2-7 many TRBV29-1 TGCAGCGTTGAATTGGAGGGACCCTACGAGCAGTACTTC CSVELEGPYEQYF
TRBD2 16 TRBJ2-7 NA TRBV6-5 TGTGCCAGCAGTTACAAGTCGGGGGGGGGGGGCTACGAGCAGTACTTC CASSYKSGGGGYEQYF
NA 15 TRBJ2-1 NA TRBV12-3/TRBV12-4 TGTGCCAGCAGTTTAGGTCCCGGCCCCTACAATGAGCAGTTCTTC CASSLGPGPYNEQFF
TRBD1 17 TRBJ1-2 many TRBV7-3 TGTGCCAGCAGCTTAAGTGGACAGGGGGCTCGGATCTATGGCTACACCTTC CASSLSGQGARIYGYTF
NA 14 TRBJ1-1 many TRBV6-2/TRBV6-3 TGTGCCAGCAGCCTGATTGAAAGACAGGCTGAAGCTTTCTTT CASSLIERQAEAFF